This entry features one T cell receptor (beta chain) sequence. Germline CDR1 is SGDLS and CDR2 is YYNGEE. The CDR3 is made up of 15 amino acids. The V segment lost 3 bases and the J segment 8 bases; nucleotides outside the gene matches: 10. This sample was included in a study of cytomegalovirus exposure and HLA in healthy donors. The PCR was carried out with 60 Vbeta primers and 13 Jbeta primers. TCRdb keeps only in-frame clones here, not all; method: immunoSEQ multiplex PCR. The sample shows 220,000 or so clones, approximately 79% of them seen only once. V is TRBV9 and J is TRBJ2-4, with 8 bases lining up with TRBD2. The sequenced material came from PBMCs. The TCR comes from a man aged 50 to 59 in good health and CMV-seronegative. CDR3 in amino acids: CASSAGGARGDIQYF. CDR3 DNA: TGTGCCAGCAGCGCGGGGGGGGCGCGTGGGGACATTCAGTACTTC.